This TCR beta chain originates from a study of T cell responses to AZD1222 COVID-19 vaccine. Overall study results and limits: The donor group comprised mostly white British people and more females; the analysis possibly underestimated clonal diversity. A reported finding is that nearly half of spike-specific TCRs target unmutated variant regions.

Only one count was recorded for this clone. Its antigen remains unidentified. Assay used: immunoSEQ multiplex PCR; TCRdb lists only in-frame clones, some missing. Counted here are 95,000 to 150,000 clones, approximately 90% occurring once; the ten biggest clones make up approximately 3.3%. The germline V and J ends were trimmed by 7 bases and 1 base, with 5 bases remaining between them. The germline CDR1 and CDR2 sequences are MDHEN and SYDVKM. The CDR3 extends over 12 amino acids. The receptor was derived from an adult in good health. The material sequenced was peripheral blood, taken on day 0 of AZD1222 vaccination. This chain connects TRBV28 to TRBJ1-3; no clear D gene. DNA of the CDR3: TGTGCCAGCACATCGTCTGGAAACACCATATATTTT. It codes for CASTSSGNTIYF.